One sample yielded the 14 T cell receptor beta chains listed below, sequenced in a study of blood T cell repertoires in COVID-19. Clones were sequenced by immunoSEQ multiplex PCR, and TCRdb holds only the in-frame ones, with some missing. The repertoire holds a few hundred thousand clones, with 80% to 90% as singletons. Sequencing was carried out using peripheral blood. These receptors came from an elderly woman with acute or convalescent COVID-19.

The chain has TRBV6-1 and TRBJ2-3; 12 bases agree with TRBD2. Unmatched junction bases numbered 7, after V lost 0 bases and J lost 6 bases. The CDR3 totals 17 residues. The germline V gene has CDR1 MNHNS and CDR2 SASEGT. The CDR3 DNA is TGTGCCAGCAGTGAAGCCTCTAGCGGGGGGGCCTGGGATACGCAGTATTTT. Translating gives CASSEASSGGAWDTQYF.

V gene TRBV28 combines with J gene TRBJ1-2; D unclear. Per the germline V gene, CDR1 is MDHEN and CDR2 is SYDVKM. Trimming took 1 base from V and 2 from J, leaving 8 bases between them. This CDR3 region has 14 residues. CDR3 amino acids: CASSLSTVNYGYTF. DNA for the CDR3: TGTGCCAGCAGTTTATCTACAGTAAACTATGGCTACACCTTC.

The CDR3: CASSILGGELFF. CDR3 nucleotides: TGTGCCAGTAGTATTCTCGGGGGGGAACTGTTTTTT. J is TRBJ1-4 and V is TRBV19; perhaps TRBD1 as D (5 bases). Trimming shortened V by 3 bases and J by 12 bases, and 11 bases separated the two germline ends. This CDR3 is 12 amino acids long. CDR1 is LNHDA and CDR2 is SQIVND in the germline V gene (reference sequence).

This clone was observed once. The V gene is TRBV6-5, the J gene TRBJ2-1, with TRBD2 identical over 8 bases. With V trimmed by 6 bases and J by 15 bases, 13 bases remained unmatched. Germline CDR1 and CDR2: MNHEY and SVGAGI. This CDR3 contains 13 residues. CDR3 sequence reads: CASREDAGGRGFF. The CDR3 DNA reads TGTGCCAGCAGGGAGGACGCGGGAGGAAGGGGGTTCTTC.

The chain carries TRBV6-6 and TRBJ2-3; 7 bases are shared with TRBD1. The CDR3 length is 15 residues. The V gene's germline CDR1 is MNHNY and CDR2 SVGAGI (reference sequence). V trimming: 5 bases; J trimming: 1 base; junction bases outside the gene matches: 6. CDR3 sequence: CASSPDRVGTDTQYF. CDR3 coding DNA: TGTGCCAGCAGTCCCGACAGGGTTGGCACAGATACGCAGTATTTT.

This clone was seen many times. DNA of the CDR3: TGTGCCAGCAGCCCTTCCGAGGGCAATGAGCAGTTCTTC. This translates into CASSPSEGNEQFF. The gene calls are TRBV7-6 and TRBJ2-1; tentatively, D is TRBD2 (5 bases). The CDR3 is 13 amino acids. Germline loops: CDR1 SGHVS, CDR2 FNYEAQ. The V end lost 5 bases, the J end lost 6 bases, and 11 bases lay between the germline ends.

In its sample, this clone was seen a few times. The V gene is TRBV5-1, the J gene TRBJ2-1; 10 bases line up with TRBD2. The ends lost 4 bases at V and 2 bases at J; junction bases unmatched: 3. Germline V lookup: CDR1 SGHRS, CDR2 YFSETQ. CDR3 length: 15 residues. The CDR3: CASSPGLAAYNEQFF. Written as DNA, the CDR3 is TGCGCCAGCAGCCCCGGACTAGCGGCCTACAATGAGCAGTTCTTC.

This chain links TRBV4-1 with TRBJ2-2, with 13 bases matching TRBD2. The CDR3 is made up of 18 amino acids. The trim removed 4 bases at V and 4 bases at J, leaving 9 bases unmatched. CDR1 and CDR2 (germline): MGHRA, YSYEKL. CDR3 loop: CASSPTQGLAGITGELFF. Here the CDR3 DNA reads TGCGCCAGCAGCCCAACCCAGGGACTAGCGGGGATCACCGGGGAGCTGTTTTTT.

CDR3 amino acids: CASSLARSGSPLHF. The CDR3 region has the DNA TGTGCCAGCAGCTTAGCTCGGTCAGGCTCACCCCTCCACTTT. This rearrangement joins TRBV7-2 to TRBJ1-6, with D hard to call. Germline V gene sequence: CDR1 SGHTA, CDR2 FQGNSA. V was trimmed by 0 bases and J by 10 bases, leaving 10 bases between them. The CDR3 runs to 14 residues.

This chain links TRBV6-5 with TRBJ2-7; 8 bases agree with TRBD2. V lost 6 bases and J lost 4; bases outside the gene matches: 8. Per germline, CDR1 MNHEY and CDR2 SVGAGI. The CDR3 has 14 amino acids. Here the CDR3 reads CASRESGSAYEQYF. CDR3 bases: TGTGCCAGCAGAGAGAGCGGGAGTGCTTACGAGCAGTACTTC.

The chain has TRBV15 and TRBJ1-2, with D perhaps TRBD1 (5 bases). Trimming removed 0 bases at V and 6 bases at J, with 14 bases between. Per germline, CDR1 LNHNV and CDR2 YYDKDF (reference sequence). The CDR3 loop spans 15 amino acids. The CDR3 coding sequence is TGTGCCACCAGCAGAGATCGGGGGTTGGGGGATGGCTACACCTTC. Protein product: CATSRDRGLGDGYTF.

The V and J genes are TRBV9 and TRBJ1-4; D is unresolved. Germline V CDR1 and CDR2: SGDLS, YYNGEE. There are 15 residues in the CDR3. Deletions cut 1 base from V and 4 bases from J, with 11 bases between. The CDR3, as DNA: TGTGCCAGCAGCGTAAATGGAGGAGTTAATGAAAAACTGTTTTTT. It yields the protein CASSVNGGVNEKLFF.

This chain links TRBV5-1 with TRBJ2-7; TRBD2 matches at 8 bases. CDR3 size: 14 residues. V was pared by 3 bases and J by 2 bases, with 4 bases of the junction left unmatched. The germline V gene encodes CDR1 SGHRS and CDR2 YFSETQ. The CDR3 DNA sequence: TGCGCCAGCAGCTCCGGGACTAGTCCCTACGAGCAGTACTTC. Residues: CASSSGTSPYEQYF. Based on the CDR3 plus reference TRBV5-1 and TRBJ2-7, the full variable domain is KAGVTQTPRYLIKTRGQQVTLSCSPISGHRSVSWYQQTPGQGLQFLFEYFSETQRNKGNFPGRFSGRQFSNSRSEMNVSTLELGDSALYLCASSSGTSPYEQYFGPGTRLTVT.

The chain recombines TRBV7-3 with TRBJ1-1; D possibly corresponds to TRBD1 (6 bases). V was shortened by 3 bases and J by 5 bases, with 10 bases between the two germline ends. The CDR3 loop spans 13 amino acids. CDR1 is SGHTA, CDR2 FQGTGA, per germline. The CDR3 DNA follows: TGTGCCAGCAGCTTCGGGGGGCAGACTGAAGCTTTCTTT. Translating gives CASSFGGQTEAFF. The full variable domain, its missing parts supplied by reference TRBV7-3 and TRBJ1-1, is GAGVSQTPSNKVTEKGKYVELRCDPISGHTALYWYRQSLGQGPEFLIYFQGTGAADDSGLPNDRFFAVRPEGSVSTLKIQRTERGDSAVYLCASSFGGQTEAFFGQGTRLTVV.